This entry describes one T cell receptor beta chain. The data originate from a study of T cells in Graves' hyperthyroidism and ophthalmopathy. The CDR3 length is 15 residues. Germline loops: CDR1 SGHDT, CDR2 YYEEEE. V lost 1 base to trimming and J lost 9 bases; unmatched junction nucleotides: 10. Diagnoses were established using clinical symptoms, serum thyroxine and TRAb, thyroid ultrasound and orbital computed tomography. Fresh 10 ml peripheral blood yielded PBMCs. Amplified TCR beta CDR3 regions came from RNA transcripts. Researchers ran a first-round RT-PCR on the TCR CDR3 using the HTBI primer set. TCRdb passed the multiplex PCR reads through MiXCR, listing each CDR3 protein once. This table holds 400,000 or so distinct CDR3 sequences, roughly 15% found once.

The source of this sequence is a woman between 55 and 75 years old with Graves' ophthalmopathy. V and J are TRBV5-6 and TRBJ2-4; 7 bases fit TRBD1. Sequencing used blood. The CDR3 sequence: CASSLSAGGGSIQYF. CDR3 coding DNA: TGTGCCAGCAGCTTGTCGGCAGGGGGTGGGAGCATTCAGTACTTC.